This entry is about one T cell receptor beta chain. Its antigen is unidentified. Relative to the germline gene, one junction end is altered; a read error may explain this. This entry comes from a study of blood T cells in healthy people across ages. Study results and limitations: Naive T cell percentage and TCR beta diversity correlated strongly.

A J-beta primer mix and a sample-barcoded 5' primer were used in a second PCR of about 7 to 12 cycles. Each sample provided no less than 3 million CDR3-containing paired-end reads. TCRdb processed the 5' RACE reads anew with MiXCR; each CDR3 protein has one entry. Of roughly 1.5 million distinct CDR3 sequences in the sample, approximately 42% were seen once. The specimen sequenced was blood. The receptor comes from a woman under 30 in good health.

In DNA form, the CDR3 reads TGTGCCGGCAGTTTATCGATGGTCGGCCGGTATGGCTACACCTTC. Translating gives CAGSLSMVGRYGYTF. The chain joins TRBV27 to TRBJ1-2; D uncertain. Germline V gives CDR1 MNHEY, CDR2 SMNVEV (reference sequence). The CDR3 totals 15 residues.